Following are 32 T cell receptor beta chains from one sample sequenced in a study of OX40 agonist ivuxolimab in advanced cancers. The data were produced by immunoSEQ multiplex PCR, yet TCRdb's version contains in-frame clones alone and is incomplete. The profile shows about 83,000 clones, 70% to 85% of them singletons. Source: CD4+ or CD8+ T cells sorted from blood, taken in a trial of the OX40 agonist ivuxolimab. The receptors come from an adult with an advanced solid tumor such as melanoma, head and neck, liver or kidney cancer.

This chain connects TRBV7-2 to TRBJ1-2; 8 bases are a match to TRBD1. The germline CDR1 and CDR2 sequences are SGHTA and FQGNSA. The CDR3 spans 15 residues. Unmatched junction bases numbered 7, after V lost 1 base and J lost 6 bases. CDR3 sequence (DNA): TGTGCCAGCAGCTTAGGGACAGGGACAGCGGATGGCTACACCTTC. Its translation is CASSLGTGTADGYTF. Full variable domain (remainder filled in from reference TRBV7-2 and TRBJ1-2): GAGVSQSPSNKVTEKGKDVELRCDPISGHTALYWYRQSLGQGLEFLIYFQGNSAPDKSGLPSDRFSAERTGGSVSTLTIQRTQQEDSAVYLCASSLGTGTADGYTFGSGTRLTVV.

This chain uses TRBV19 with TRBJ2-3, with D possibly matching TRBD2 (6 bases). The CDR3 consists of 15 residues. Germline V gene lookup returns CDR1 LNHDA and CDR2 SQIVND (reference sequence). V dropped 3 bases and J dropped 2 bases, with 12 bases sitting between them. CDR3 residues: CASSIRGGSTDTQYF. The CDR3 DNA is TGTGCCAGTAGTATCCGAGGAGGGTCCACAGATACGCAGTATTTT.

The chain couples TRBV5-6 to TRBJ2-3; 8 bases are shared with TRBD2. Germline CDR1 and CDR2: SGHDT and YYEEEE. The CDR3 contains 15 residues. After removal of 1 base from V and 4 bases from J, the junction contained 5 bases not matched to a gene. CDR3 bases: TGTGCCAGCAGCTTGACCGGGGGGGCCGCAGATACGCAGTATTTT. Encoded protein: CASSLTGGAADTQYF.

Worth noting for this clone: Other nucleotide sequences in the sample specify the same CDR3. CDR3 in amino acids: CASSPTSAGELFF. The CDR3 DNA is TGTGCCAGCAGCCCAACCTCGGCCGGGGAGCTGTTTTTT. This sequence joins TRBV7-3 and TRBJ2-2; D unclear. Trimming took off 5 bases at V and 6 bases at J, with 10 bases between the two ends. The length of the CDR3 is 13 residues. CDR1 is SGHTA, CDR2 FQGTGA, per germline. Complete variable domain (other parts from reference TRBV7-3 and TRBJ2-2): GAGVSQTPSNKVTEKGKYVELRCDPISGHTALYWYRQSLGQGPEFLIYFQGTGAADDSGLPNDRFFAVRPEGSVSTLKIQRTERGDSAVYLCASSPTSAGELFFGEGSRLTVL.

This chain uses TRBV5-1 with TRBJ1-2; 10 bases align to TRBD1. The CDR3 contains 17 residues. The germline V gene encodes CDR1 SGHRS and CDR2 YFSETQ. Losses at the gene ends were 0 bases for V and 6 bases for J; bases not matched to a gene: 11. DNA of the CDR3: TGCGCCAGCAGCTTGGCAATTAGGGGACAGGGGAGACATGGCTACACCTTC. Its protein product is CASSLAIRGQGRHGYTF. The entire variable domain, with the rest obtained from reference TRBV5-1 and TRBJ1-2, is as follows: KAGVTQTPRYLIKTRGQQVTLSCSPISGHRSVSWYQQTPGQGLQFLFEYFSETQRNKGNFPGRFSGRQFSNSRSEMNVSTLELGDSALYLCASSLAIRGQGRHGYTFGSGTRLTVV.

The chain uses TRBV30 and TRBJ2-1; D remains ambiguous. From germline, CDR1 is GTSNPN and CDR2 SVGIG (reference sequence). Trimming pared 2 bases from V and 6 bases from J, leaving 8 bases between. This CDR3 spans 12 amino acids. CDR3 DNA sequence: TGTGCCTGGAGTTATGGGGTCAATGAGCAGTTCTTC. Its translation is CAWSYGVNEQFF.

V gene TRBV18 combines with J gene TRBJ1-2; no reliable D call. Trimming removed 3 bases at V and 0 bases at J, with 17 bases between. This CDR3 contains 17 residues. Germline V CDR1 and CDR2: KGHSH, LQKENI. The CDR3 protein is CASSPRLYAGANYGYTF. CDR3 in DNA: TGTGCCAGCTCACCTCGGCTCTATGCAGGCGCTAACTATGGCTACACCTTC.

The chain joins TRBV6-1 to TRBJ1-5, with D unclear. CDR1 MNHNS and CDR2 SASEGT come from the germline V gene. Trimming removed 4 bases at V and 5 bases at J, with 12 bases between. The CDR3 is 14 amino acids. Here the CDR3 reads CASSGRLADQPQHF. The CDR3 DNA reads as TGTGCCAGCAGTGGGAGGTTGGCAGATCAGCCCCAGCATTTT.

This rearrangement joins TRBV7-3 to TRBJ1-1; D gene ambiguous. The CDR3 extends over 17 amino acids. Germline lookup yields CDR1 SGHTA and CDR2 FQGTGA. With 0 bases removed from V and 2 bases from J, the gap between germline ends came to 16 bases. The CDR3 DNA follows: TGTGCCAGCAGCTTAACTTGGAGGCAGGCGCTAAACACTGAAGCTTTCTTT. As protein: CASSLTWRQALNTEAFF.

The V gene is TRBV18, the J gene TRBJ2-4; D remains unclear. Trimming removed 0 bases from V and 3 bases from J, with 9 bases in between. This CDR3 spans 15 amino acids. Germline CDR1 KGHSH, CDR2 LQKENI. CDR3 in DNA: TGTGCCAGCTCACCACCGGGATTAGACAAAAACATTCAGTACTTC. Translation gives CASSPPGLDKNIQYF.

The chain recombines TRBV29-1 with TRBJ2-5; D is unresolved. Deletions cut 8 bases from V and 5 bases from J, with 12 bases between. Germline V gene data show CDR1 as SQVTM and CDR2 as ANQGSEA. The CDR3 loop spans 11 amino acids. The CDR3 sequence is CSLSEGETQYF. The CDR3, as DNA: TGCAGCCTTTCGGAAGGGGAGACCCAGTACTTC.

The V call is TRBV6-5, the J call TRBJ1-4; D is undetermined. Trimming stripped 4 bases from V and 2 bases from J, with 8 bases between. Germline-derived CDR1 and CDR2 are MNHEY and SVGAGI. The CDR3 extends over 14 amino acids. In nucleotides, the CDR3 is TGTGCCAGCAGTTCCACAGCGACTAATGAAAAACTGTTTTTT. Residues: CASSSTATNEKLFF.

The CDR3 DNA reads TGTGCCAGCAGCGTCGGACGGAGCTACGAGCAGTACTTC. The encoded protein is CASSVGRSYEQYF. This chain connects TRBV11-2 to TRBJ2-7; D is unresolved. CDR1 is SGHAT, CDR2 FQNNGV, per germline. V gave up 5 bases and J gave up 3 bases, with 11 bases separating them. The CDR3 runs 13 residues.

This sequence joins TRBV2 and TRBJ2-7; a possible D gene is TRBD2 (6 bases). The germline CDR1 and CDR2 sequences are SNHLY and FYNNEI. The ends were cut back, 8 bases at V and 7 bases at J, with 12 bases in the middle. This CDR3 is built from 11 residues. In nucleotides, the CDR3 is TGTGCCAGCCGGGAGCTCCCTGAGCAGTACTTC. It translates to CASRELPEQYF.

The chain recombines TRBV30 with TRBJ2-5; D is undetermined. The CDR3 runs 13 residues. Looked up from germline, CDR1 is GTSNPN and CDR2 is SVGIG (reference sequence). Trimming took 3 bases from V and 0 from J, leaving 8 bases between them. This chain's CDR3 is CAWRKEYQETQYF. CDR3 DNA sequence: TGTGCCTGGAGAAAAGAGTACCAAGAGACCCAGTACTTC.

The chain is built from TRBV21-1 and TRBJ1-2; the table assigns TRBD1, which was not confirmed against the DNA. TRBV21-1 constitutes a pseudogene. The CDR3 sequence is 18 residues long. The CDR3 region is CASGLPNSTGKRNYGYTF. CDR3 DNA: TGTGCCAGCGGACTCCCAAACTCGACAGGGAAAAGGAACTATGGCTACACCTTC.

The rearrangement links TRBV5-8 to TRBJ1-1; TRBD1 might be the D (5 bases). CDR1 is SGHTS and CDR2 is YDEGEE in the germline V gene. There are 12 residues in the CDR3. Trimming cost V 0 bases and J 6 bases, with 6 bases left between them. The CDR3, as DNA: TGTGCCAGCAGCTTGGGGGGACCTGAAGCTTTCTTT. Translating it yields CASSLGGPEAFF.

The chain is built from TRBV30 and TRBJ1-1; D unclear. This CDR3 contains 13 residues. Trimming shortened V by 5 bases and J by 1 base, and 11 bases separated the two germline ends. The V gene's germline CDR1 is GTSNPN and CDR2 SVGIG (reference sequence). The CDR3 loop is CAWAKTANTEAFF. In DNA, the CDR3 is TGTGCCTGGGCTAAAACAGCGAACACTGAAGCTTTCTTT.

The CDR3 spells CASSPPGTVGNQPQHF. CDR3 DNA sequence: TGTGCCAGCTCACCACCTGGGACAGTTGGGAATCAGCCCCAGCATTTT. The V and J genes are TRBV18 and TRBJ1-5; TRBD1 matches 7 bases. V lost 0 bases to trimming and J lost 4 bases; unmatched junction nucleotides: 6. The CDR3 is 16 residues long. Germline V gives CDR1 KGHSH, CDR2 LQKENI. Complete variable domain (other parts from reference TRBV18 and TRBJ1-5): NAGVMQNPRHLVRRRGQEARLRCSPMKGHSHVYWYRQLPEEGLKFMVYLQKENIIDESGMPKERFSAEFPKEGPSILRIQQVVRGDSAAYFCASSPPGTVGNQPQHFGDGTRLSIL.

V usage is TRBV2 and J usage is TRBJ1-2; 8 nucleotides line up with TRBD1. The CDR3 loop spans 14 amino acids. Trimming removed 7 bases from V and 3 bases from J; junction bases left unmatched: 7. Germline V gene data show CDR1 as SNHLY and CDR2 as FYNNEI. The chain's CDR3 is CASNGGQGDYGYTF. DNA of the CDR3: TGTGCCAGCAATGGTGGACAGGGCGACTATGGCTACACCTTC.

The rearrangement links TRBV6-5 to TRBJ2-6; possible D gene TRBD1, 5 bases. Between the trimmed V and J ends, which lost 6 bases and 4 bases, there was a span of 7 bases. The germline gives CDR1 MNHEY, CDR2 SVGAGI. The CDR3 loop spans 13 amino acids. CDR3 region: CASRRQGANVLTF. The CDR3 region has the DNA TGTGCCAGCAGAAGACAGGGGGCCAACGTCCTGACTTTC.

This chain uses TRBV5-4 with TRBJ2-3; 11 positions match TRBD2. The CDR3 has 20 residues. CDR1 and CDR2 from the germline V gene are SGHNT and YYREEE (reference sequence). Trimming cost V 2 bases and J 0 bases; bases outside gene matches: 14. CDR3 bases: TGTGCCAGCAGCTTAAAGCCCGGGCTAGCGGGGGGATCTAGCACAGATACGCAGTATTTT. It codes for CASSLKPGLAGGSSTDTQYF.

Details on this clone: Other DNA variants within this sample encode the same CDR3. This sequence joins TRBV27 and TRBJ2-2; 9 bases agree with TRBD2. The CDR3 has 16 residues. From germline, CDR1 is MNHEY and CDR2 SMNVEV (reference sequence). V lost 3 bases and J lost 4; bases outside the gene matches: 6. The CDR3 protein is CASSFLHSGGTGELFF. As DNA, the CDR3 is TGTGCCAGCAGTTTTCTTCATAGCGGGGGCACCGGGGAGCTGTTTTTT.

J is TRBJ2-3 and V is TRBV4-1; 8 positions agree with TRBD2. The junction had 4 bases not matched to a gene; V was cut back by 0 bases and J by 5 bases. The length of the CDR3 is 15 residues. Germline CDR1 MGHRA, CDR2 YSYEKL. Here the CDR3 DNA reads TGCGCCAGCAGCCAAGACACGGGGGGGCGAGATACGCAGTATTTT. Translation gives CASSQDTGGRDTQYF.

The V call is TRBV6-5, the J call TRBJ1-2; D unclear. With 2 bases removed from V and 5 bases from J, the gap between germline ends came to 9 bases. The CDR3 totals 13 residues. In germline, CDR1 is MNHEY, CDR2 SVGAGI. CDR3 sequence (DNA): TGTGCCAGCAGTTACCAACCTAGTTATGGCTACACCTTC. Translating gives CASSYQPSYGYTF.

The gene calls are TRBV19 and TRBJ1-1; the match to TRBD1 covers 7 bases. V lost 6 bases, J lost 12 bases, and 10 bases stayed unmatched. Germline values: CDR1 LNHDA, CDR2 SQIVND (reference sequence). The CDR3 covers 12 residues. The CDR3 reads CASSREGGDSFF. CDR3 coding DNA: TGTGCCAGTAGCCGGGAAGGGGGCGACTCTTTCTTT. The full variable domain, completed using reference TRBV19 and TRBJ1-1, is DGGITQSPKYLFRKEGQNVTLSCEQNLNHDAMYWYRQDPGQGLRLIYYSQIVNDFQKGDIAEGYSVSREKKESFPLTVTSAQKNPTAFYLCASSREGGDSFFGQGTRLTVV.

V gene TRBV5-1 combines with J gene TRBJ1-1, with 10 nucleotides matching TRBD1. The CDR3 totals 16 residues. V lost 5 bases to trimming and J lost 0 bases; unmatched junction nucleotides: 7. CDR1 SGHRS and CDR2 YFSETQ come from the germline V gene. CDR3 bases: TGCGCCAGCAGGTCCCGACAGGGGGCTATGAACACTGAAGCTTTCTTT. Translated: CASRSRQGAMNTEAFF.

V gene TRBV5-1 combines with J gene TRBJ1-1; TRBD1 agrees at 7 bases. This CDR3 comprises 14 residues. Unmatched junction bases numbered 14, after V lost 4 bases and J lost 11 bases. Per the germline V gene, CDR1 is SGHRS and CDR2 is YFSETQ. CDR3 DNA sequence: TGCGCCAGCAGCCCCACCACAGGGGCCCGGATTGCTTTCTTT. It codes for CASSPTTGARIAFF. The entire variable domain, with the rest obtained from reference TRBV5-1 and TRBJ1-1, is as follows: KAGVTQTPRYLIKTRGQQVTLSCSPISGHRSVSWYQQTPGQGLQFLFEYFSETQRNKGNFPGRFSGRQFSNSRSEMNVSTLELGDSALYLCASSPTTGARIAFFGQGTRLTVV.

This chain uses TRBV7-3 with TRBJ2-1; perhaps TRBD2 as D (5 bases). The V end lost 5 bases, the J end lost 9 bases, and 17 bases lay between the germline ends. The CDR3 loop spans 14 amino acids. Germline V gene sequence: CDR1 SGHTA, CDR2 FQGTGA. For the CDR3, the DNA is TGTGCCAGCAGCCCCTTGGGTTCTGGAGGTGAGCAGTTCTTC. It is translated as CASSPLGSGGEQFF. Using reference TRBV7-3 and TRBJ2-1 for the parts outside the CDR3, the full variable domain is GAGVSQTPSNKVTEKGKYVELRCDPISGHTALYWYRQSLGQGPEFLIYFQGTGAADDSGLPNDRFFAVRPEGSVSTLKIQRTERGDSAVYLCASSPLGSGGEQFFGPGTRLTVL.

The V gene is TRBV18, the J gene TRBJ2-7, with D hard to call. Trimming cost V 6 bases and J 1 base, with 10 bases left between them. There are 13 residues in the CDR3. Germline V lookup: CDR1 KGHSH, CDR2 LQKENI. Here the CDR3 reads CASSPRRSYEQYF. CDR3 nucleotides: TGTGCCAGCTCGCCCAGACGGTCCTACGAGCAGTACTTC.

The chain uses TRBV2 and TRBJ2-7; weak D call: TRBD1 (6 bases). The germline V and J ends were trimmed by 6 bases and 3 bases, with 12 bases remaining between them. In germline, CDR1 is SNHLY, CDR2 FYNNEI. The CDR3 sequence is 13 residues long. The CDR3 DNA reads TGTGCCAGCAGCCGGGACATAAACTACGAGCAGTACTTC. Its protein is CASSRDINYEQYF.

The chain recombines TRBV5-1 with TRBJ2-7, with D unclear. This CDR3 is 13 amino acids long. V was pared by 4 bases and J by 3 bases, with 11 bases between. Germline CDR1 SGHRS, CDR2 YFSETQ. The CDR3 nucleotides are TGCGCCAGCAGCCGCGGACCTAACTACGAGCAGTACTTC. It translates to CASSRGPNYEQYF.